This T cell receptor (beta chain) was profiled in a study of identical twins. General observations from the study: Some out-of-frame alpha sequences were shared by twins, and these showed excess low generation probability.

Template switching added a universal primer binding site, and final cDNA carried unique molecular identifiers. TCRdb used MiXCR to reprocess the 5' RACE reads, holding one entry per CDR3 protein. This table has 500,000 or so distinct CDR3 sequences, 13% to 15% appearing once. This CDR3 is built from 14 residues. CDR1 SQVTM and CDR2 ANQGSEA come from the germline V gene. V lost 7 bases to trimming and J lost 0 bases, with 14 bases between them. Concerning this clonotype itself: The antigen is undetermined.

This same sample was also taken into another study, of yellow fever vaccine responses in identical twins.

The source of this sequence is a woman under 30 in good health. The sequencing input was CD4+ T cells sorted from blood. The J gene is TRBJ2-3, the V gene TRBV29-1; D gene ambiguous. The CDR3 DNA sequence: TGCAGCGCCGGTGGTGGCATGAGCACAGATACGCAGTATTTT. It encodes CSAGGGMSTDTQYF.